The 11 T cell receptor beta chains below all came from one sample that was sequenced in a study of blood T cell repertoires in COVID-19. TCRdb's copy holds only in-frame clones and misses some; the assay was immunoSEQ multiplex PCR. This sample has about 38,000 clones, with around 87% found just once. What was sequenced was peripheral blood. Receptors originate from a man aged 45-65 years with active or convalescent COVID-19.

The CDR3 DNA reads TGTGCCAGCAGCCTGACTAGCGGGAGGGCCTACTACGAGCAGTACTTC. This translates into CASSLTSGRAYYEQYF. This chain joins TRBV11-2 and TRBJ2-7; 14 bases align to TRBD2. The germline V gene encodes CDR1 SGHAT and CDR2 FQNNGV. The CDR3 consists of 16 residues. V was clipped by 5 bases and J by 3 bases; unmatched bases: 6.

The V gene is TRBV11-2, the J gene TRBJ2-3, with TRBD2 as a possible D gene (5 bases). The germline V gene encodes CDR1 SGHAT and CDR2 FQNNGV. V gave up 1 base and J gave up 4 bases, with 12 bases separating them. The CDR3 covers 15 residues. The CDR3 region is CASSLGSLAADTQYF. In DNA, the CDR3 is TGTGCCAGCAGCTTAGGTTCCCTAGCAGCAGATACGCAGTATTTT.

The chain is built from TRBV6-6 and TRBJ2-7; possible D gene TRBD2, 7 bases. The length of the CDR3 is 13 residues. Germline V gene sequence: CDR1 MNHNY, CDR2 SVGAGI (reference sequence). Trimming took off 11 bases at V and 6 bases at J, with 20 bases between the two ends. CDR3 bases: TGTGCCCCCCTGACTGGGGGGGCGTCCGAGCAGTACGTC. This codes for CAPLTGGASEQYV.

The V call is TRBV5-1, the J call TRBJ2-6; D not certain. Deletions cut 2 bases from V and 0 bases from J, with 12 bases between. Germline V gene lookup returns CDR1 SGHRS and CDR2 YFSETQ. This CDR3 contains 17 residues. CDR3 amino acids: CASSLSSPSSGANVLTF. As DNA, the CDR3 is TGCGCCAGCAGCTTAAGTTCACCGAGCTCTGGGGCCAACGTCCTGACTTTC. The entire variable domain, with the rest obtained from reference TRBV5-1 and TRBJ2-6, is as follows: KAGVTQTPRYLIKTRGQQVTLSCSPISGHRSVSWYQQTPGQGLQFLFEYFSETQRNKGNFPGRFSGRQFSNSRSEMNVSTLELGDSALYLCASSLSSPSSGANVLTFGAGSRLTVL.

This clone appeared a single time. The CDR3 DNA reads as TGCGCCAGCAGCCAGGCGCCCGGGACAAGCTCCTACGAGCAGTACTTC. Translating gives CASSQAPGTSSYEQYF. This chain uses TRBV4-1 with TRBJ2-7, with D maybe TRBD1 (6 bases). Germline loops: CDR1 MGHRA, CDR2 YSYEKL. V dropped 3 bases and J dropped 0 bases, with 15 bases sitting between them. The length of the CDR3 is 16 residues.

This clone has only a few counts. J is TRBJ2-3 and V is TRBV2, with D possibly TRBD1 on 6 matching bases. The CDR3 has 16 amino acids. Germline CDR1 SNHLY, CDR2 FYNNEI. Trimming took 3 bases from V and 2 from J, leaving 15 bases between them. CDR3 protein: CASSDDSLGATDTQYF. For the CDR3, the DNA is TGTGCCAGCAGTGATGACAGTCTGGGGGCCACAGATACGCAGTATTTT.

This clone was detected once. The chain carries TRBV28 and TRBJ1-1; the D gene is possibly TRBD1 (6 bases). Germline V gene data show CDR1 as MDHEN and CDR2 as SYDVKM. The V and J ends lost 1 base and 2 bases respectively, with 17 bases between them. CDR3 length equals 17 residues. The CDR3 region has the DNA TGTGCCAGCAGTTTATCCCTCGCGGCAGGGGCTAACACTGAAGCTTTCTTT. Amino acid sequence: CASSLSLAAGANTEAFF.

By share of the sample, this clone is large. This chain uses TRBV19 with TRBJ2-1; 10 nucleotides align to TRBD2. Germline V gene sequence: CDR1 LNHDA, CDR2 SQIVND (reference sequence). V lost 9 bases to trimming and J lost 5 bases; unmatched junction nucleotides: 10. The CDR3 runs to 15 residues. The DNA for the CDR3 is TGTGCCAGACAAGGAGAGCGGGGGGGGGACAATGAGCAGTTCTTC. Protein product: CARQGERGGDNEQFF.

This chain uses TRBV5-1 with TRBJ1-4; D call uncertain. Trimming left V 4 bases short and J 7 bases short, with 17 bases between. The V gene's germline CDR1 is SGHRS and CDR2 YFSETQ. There are 15 residues in the CDR3. The CDR3 DNA reads as TGCGCCAGCAGCCGGAGGTGGGAGACCACTGAAAAACTGTTTTTT. Residues: CASSRRWETTEKLFF.

V and J are TRBV5-1 and TRBJ1-1, with D perhaps TRBD1 (5 bases). The CDR3 contains 13 residues. Looked up from germline, CDR1 is SGHRS and CDR2 is YFSETQ. Trimming took off 5 bases at V and 2 bases at J, with 10 bases between the two ends. This chain's CDR3 is CASRTGPNTEAFF. The DNA of the CDR3 is TGCGCCAGCAGAACAGGCCCTAACACTGAAGCTTTCTTT.

The chain recombines TRBV2 with TRBJ2-5, with a tentative D call TRBD1 (5 bases). The length of the CDR3 is 14 residues. Germline V gene lookup returns CDR1 SNHLY and CDR2 FYNNEI. The V and J ends lost 7 bases and 1 base respectively, with 13 bases between them. CDR3 residues: CASKGRAFQETQYF. The CDR3 DNA reads as TGTGCCAGCAAGGGCAGGGCCTTCCAAGAGACCCAGTACTTC.